The 14 T cell receptor beta chains below come from one sample, sequenced in a study of breast tumors, draining lymph nodes, adjacent tissues. Breast cancer patients provided tissue from their axillary draining lymph nodes. MiXCR, applied by TCRdb to the multiplex PCR reads, yields one record per CDR3 protein. The repertoire holds 120,000 or so distinct CDR3 sequences, with nearly 20% as singletons. The sequencing sample was made of axillary lymph node tissue. The receptors here all came from a female donor with breast cancer. Some clones in this sample may be carry-over from other donors' samples.

Of note for this clonotype: A much larger clonotype is one base distant, so this may be a read error. Because the CDR3 is missing its conserved closing phenylalanine or tryptophan, this is likely a read error. The chain joins TRBV18 to TRBJ2-5, with a weak D call TRBD2 (6 bases). V shed 3 bases and J shed 1 base, with 9 bases lying between them. Germline V CDR1 and CDR2: KGHSH, LQKENI. The CDR3 sequence is 14 residues long. The CDR3 DNA reads as TGTGCCAGCTCACCTCAGGGACTCCAAGAGACCCAGTACTCC. Amino acids: CASSPQGLQETQYS.

In its sample, this clonotype was seen many times. V usage is TRBV19 and J usage is TRBJ1-4; the match to TRBD1 covers 7 bases. This CDR3 is built from 14 residues. V gave up 4 bases and J gave up 7 bases; unmatched junction bases: 6. Germline values: CDR1 LNHDA, CDR2 SQIVND (reference sequence). The CDR3 region is CASSTYRGGEKLFF. The CDR3, as DNA: TGTGCCAGTAGTACATACAGGGGAGGTGAAAAACTGTTTTTT.

This clonotype appeared many times. This chain connects TRBV7-3 to TRBJ2-1, with TRBD2 identical over 13 bases. V lost 4 bases and J lost 2; bases outside the gene matches: 14. The CDR3 length is 20 residues. CDR1 is SGHTA, CDR2 FQGTGA, per germline. CDR3 in DNA: TGTGCCAGCAGCTCGAAGCCCCGAACTAGCGGGGGGGGACCCTACAATGAGCAGTTCTTC. Protein product: CASSSKPRTSGGGPYNEQFF.

This clonotype was seen repeatedly, ten times or more. The rearrangement uses TRBV20-1 and TRBJ2-7, with 11 bases that match TRBD2. The length of the CDR3 is 16 residues. From germline, CDR1 is DFQATT and CDR2 SNEGSKA (reference sequence). J gave up 4 bases and V 1 base, and 9 bases lay outside the gene matches. CDR3 loop: CSARGLAGGPIYEQYF. The CDR3 DNA sequence: TGCAGTGCTAGAGGGCTAGCGGGGGGACCGATTTACGAGCAGTACTTC.

This clonotype showed up many times. One junction end disagrees with the germline gene, perhaps due to a read error. The chain combines TRBV12-3 or TRBV12-4 with TRBJ2-1, with D unclear. The CDR3 length is 12 residues. The DNA for the CDR3 is TGTGCCAGCAGCCCAATCGCCGCTGGTGCCCAGTTC. Translated: CASSPIAAGAQF.

The V gene is TRBV5-1, the J gene TRBJ1-1; possible D gene TRBD1, 5 bases. V was cut by 1 base and J by 5 bases, with 12 bases left in between. CDR1 is SGHRS and CDR2 is YFSETQ in the germline V gene. This CDR3 has 14 residues. DNA of the CDR3: TGCGCCAGCAGCTTGAGTTTGGGGGTAACTGAAGCTTTCTTT. Translated, it gives CASSLSLGVTEAFF. Drawing the rest from reference TRBV5-1 and TRBJ1-1, the complete variable domain is KAGVTQTPRYLIKTRGQQVTLSCSPISGHRSVSWYQQTPGQGLQFLFEYFSETQRNKGNFPGRFSGRQFSNSRSEMNVSTLELGDSALYLCASSLSLGVTEAFFGQGTRLTVV.

This clonotype was found many times. The chain couples TRBV5-1 to TRBJ2-7, with TRBD1 identical over 7 bases. V gave up 5 bases and J gave up 0 bases; unmatched junction bases: 5. The germline V gene has CDR1 SGHRS and CDR2 YFSETQ. The CDR3 loop spans 14 amino acids. CDR3 residues: CASRWDSSSYEQYF. The CDR3 nucleotides are TGCGCCAGCAGGTGGGACAGTTCCTCCTACGAGCAGTACTTC.

This rearrangement joins TRBV9 to TRBJ1-1; the D is unclear. Germline CDR1 reads SGDLS; CDR2 reads YYNGEE. V was pared by 4 bases and J by 0 bases, with 7 bases between. CDR3 length equals 13 residues. CDR3 loop: CASSSRMNTEAFF. CDR3 coding DNA: TGTGCCAGCAGCTCGAGGATGAACACTGAAGCTTTCTTT.

This clonotype has ten or more counts. J is TRBJ1-6 and V is TRBV20-1, with a weak D call TRBD1 (5 bases). V dropped 0 bases and J dropped 4 bases, with 16 bases sitting between them. Germline V gene data show CDR1 as DFQATT and CDR2 as SNEGSKA (reference sequence). The CDR3 is 17 residues long. The CDR3: CSARDYRGPEYNSPLHF. CDR3 nucleotides: TGCAGTGCTAGAGATTATCGGGGACCAGAATATAATTCACCCCTCCACTTT.

This clonotype has a count of ten or more. The chain links TRBV5-6 to TRBJ1-2, with D maybe TRBD1 (5 bases). Germline CDR1 and CDR2: SGHDT and YYEEEE. This CDR3 contains 13 residues. V lost 4 bases to trimming and J lost 8 bases, with 15 bases between them. This CDR3 is CASSPGPGRGYTF. The CDR3 region has the DNA TGTGCCAGCAGCCCTGGGCCAGGGAGGGGCTACACCTTC.

CDR3 sequence: CASSVTGTGVAEAFF. CDR3 bases: TGCGCCAGCAGCGTAACCGGGACAGGGGTGGCTGAAGCTTTCTTT. The gene calls are TRBV5-1 and TRBJ1-1; TRBD1 aligns across 10 bases. The V and J ends lost 4 bases and 6 bases, in that order; junction bases with no gene match: 9. Germline-derived CDR1 and CDR2 are SGHRS and YFSETQ. The CDR3 is 15 amino acids.

This chain joins TRBV12-3 or TRBV12-4 and TRBJ1-2; no clear D. The CDR3 has 11 residues. The ends were cut back, 5 bases at V and 12 bases at J, with 13 bases in the middle. The CDR3 loop reads CASSRFTVHTF. CDR3 coding DNA: TGTGCCAGCAGTCGGTTCACCGTCCACACCTTC.

The chain couples TRBV3-1 to TRBJ2-1; D not certain. The V and J ends lost 3 bases and 0 bases respectively, with 9 bases between them. The CDR3 totals 15 residues. Germline V lookup: CDR1 LGHDT, CDR2 YNNKEL (reference sequence). CDR3 residues: CASSHLVGSYNEQFF. For the CDR3, the DNA is TGTGCCAGCAGCCATCTCGTTGGCTCCTACAATGAGCAGTTCTTC.

This clonotype was counted at least ten times. This chain connects TRBV7-9 to TRBJ2-1; possible D gene TRBD2, 5 bases. The ends were cut back, 10 bases at V and 10 bases at J, with 14 bases in the middle. Germline assignment: CDR1 SEHNR and CDR2 FQNEAQ (reference sequence). The CDR3 runs 11 residues. As DNA, the CDR3 is TGTGCCACCGACGACGGGGTCGAGCAGTTCTTC. It codes for CATDDGVEQFF.